This T cell receptor beta chain was found in a study of shared clonotypes between healthy human individuals. Repertoires were generated with immunoSEQ multiplex PCR, while TCRdb's copy carries only in-frame clones and drops some. The sample lists approximately 1,000,000 clones, approximately 80% occurring once. This CDR3 has 16 residues. In germline, CDR1 is MNHNY, CDR2 SVGAGI (reference sequence). V lost 0 bases, J lost 1 base, and 9 bases lay in between. There are a few counts of this clone. Source material: memory CD4+ T cells from PBMCs. As for subset: CD45RA-negative fraction. The chain combines TRBV6-6 with TRBJ2-2, with D possibly TRBD1 on 5 matching bases. The sequence came from a man between 18 and 35 years old in good health. Some clones in this sample may be carry-over from other donors' samples. The CDR3 nucleotides read TGTGCCAGCAGTTACTCTGCCAGGGTGAACACCGGGGAGCTGTTTTTT. Amino acid sequence: CASSYSARVNTGELFF.